This passage covers 26 T cell receptor beta chains from one sample sequenced in a study of CD8 T cells in Susac syndrome. An amount of RNA that ranged from roughly 0.5 to 1 ug was reverse transcribed with random hexamers. TCRdb reprocessed the immunoSEQ multiplex PCR reads via MiXCR and lists one record per CDR3 protein. The sample yields approximately 74,000 distinct CDR3 sequences, just over 90% seen once. The sequenced sample consisted of CD4+ T cells from PBMCs. The receptors originated from a human donor with Susac syndrome.

The V gene is TRBV29-1, the J gene TRBJ2-7; 10 positions match TRBD2. CDR3 size: 15 residues. Trimming at V came to 5 bases and at J to 2 bases, leaving 9 bases not matched to a gene. Germline CDR1 and CDR2: SQVTM and ANQGSEA. The CDR3 spells CSVKGTSGTPYEQYF. The CDR3 coding sequence is TGCAGCGTTAAAGGTACTAGCGGGACTCCCTACGAGCAGTACTTC.

The chain carries TRBV12-3 or TRBV12-4 and TRBJ1-5; possible D gene TRBD1, 5 bases. V was cut by 6 bases and J by 1 base, with 10 bases left in between. This CDR3 has 14 residues. The CDR3 DNA reads as TGTGCCAGCAGGACGACAGAGAGCAATCAGCCCCAGCATTTT. It codes for CASRTTESNQPQHF.

The genes are TRBV7-9 and TRBJ1-1; TRBD1 might be the D (5 bases). This CDR3 has 14 amino acids. Germline V gene sequence: CDR1 SEHNR, CDR2 FQNEAQ (reference sequence). Trimming shortened V by 5 bases and J by 0 bases, and 10 bases separated the two germline ends. This chain's CDR3 is CASSRGSMNTEAFF. The CDR3 nucleotides read TGTGCCAGCAGCCGGGGCTCCATGAACACTGAAGCTTTCTTT.

The chain has TRBV20-1 and TRBJ2-1; D not resolved. This CDR3 region has 14 residues. Looked up from germline, CDR1 is DFQATT and CDR2 is SNEGSKA (reference sequence). Trimming pared 2 bases from V and 2 bases from J, leaving 10 bases between. The CDR3: CSARTGLTYNEQFF. DNA for the CDR3: TGCAGTGCTAGAACGGGCCTTACCTACAATGAGCAGTTCTTC.

J is TRBJ1-5 and V is TRBV5-1; D uncertain. The germline V gene encodes CDR1 SGHRS and CDR2 YFSETQ. This CDR3 has 17 residues. Trimming removed 0 bases from V and 0 bases from J, with 13 bases in between. Here the CDR3 DNA reads TGCGCCAGCAGCTTGGTGGCAGAGCAATTTAGCAATCAGCCCCAGCATTTT. It codes for CASSLVAEQFSNQPQHF.

V usage is TRBV6-6 and J usage is TRBJ1-6; D unclear. Trimming stripped 5 bases from V and 14 bases from J, with 10 bases between. The CDR3 covers 11 residues. In germline, CDR1 is MNHNY, CDR2 SVGAGI (reference sequence). The CDR3 DNA follows: TGTGCCAGCAGTCAGCTAGGTTCCCTCCACTTT. Translating gives CASSQLGSLHF.

V and J are TRBV18 and TRBJ1-2, with a possible D match to TRBD1 (5 bases). Between the trimmed V and J ends, which lost 3 bases and 3 bases, there was a span of 8 bases. The germline V gene has CDR1 KGHSH and CDR2 LQKENI. The CDR3 covers 13 residues. For the CDR3, the DNA is TGTGCCAGCTCACCGGGCAGGGACTATGGCTACACCTTC. As protein: CASSPGRDYGYTF.

This sequence joins TRBV6-2 or TRBV6-3 and TRBJ2-5; 7 nucleotides agree with TRBD2. The CDR3 consists of 15 residues. The V gene end was trimmed by 8 bases and the J gene end by 5 bases; junction bases not matched to a gene: 14. The germline CDR1 and CDR2 sequences are MNHEY and SVGEGT. Written as DNA, the CDR3 is TGTGCCAGCCTTCCATGGGGGGAGGGCGCGGAGACCCAGTACTTC. It specifies CASLPWGEGAETQYF.

The chain carries TRBV28 and TRBJ1-5, with 8 bases aligning to TRBD1. CDR1 is MDHEN and CDR2 is SYDVKM in the germline V gene. CDR3 length equals 15 residues. The J segment lost 4 bases and the V segment lost 5 bases, leaving 7 bases of the junction unmatched. Here the CDR3 reads CASSVRQGTNQPQHF. The CDR3 DNA reads as TGTGCCAGCAGTGTAAGACAGGGGACGAATCAGCCCCAGCATTTT.

The chain couples TRBV27 to TRBJ2-7, with TRBD2 matching over 8 bases. The CDR3 runs to 12 residues. J gave up 6 bases and V 8 bases, and 6 bases lay outside the gene matches. Germline loops: CDR1 MNHEY, CDR2 SMNVEV (reference sequence). CDR3 nucleotide sequence: TGTGCCAGCCGACCGGGGGGGAGCGAGCAGTACTTC. As protein: CASRPGGSEQYF.

A single count supports this clonotype. The chain joins TRBV28 to TRBJ1-4; no reliable D call. The CDR3 runs 15 residues. The germline V gene encodes CDR1 MDHEN and CDR2 SYDVKM. Trimming stripped 4 bases from V and 0 bases from J, with 9 bases between. CDR3: CASSSPYATNEKLFF. As DNA, the CDR3 is TGTGCCAGCAGTTCCCCTTATGCAACTAATGAAAAACTGTTTTTT.

The chain employs TRBV18 and TRBJ2-5; D is possibly TRBD1 (6 bases). Germline values: CDR1 KGHSH, CDR2 LQKENI. The CDR3 spans 15 residues. V was cut by 0 bases and J by 5 bases, with 13 bases left in between. The CDR3 DNA is TGTGCCAGCTCACCACCGGGGGCCGCCAGGGAGACCCAGTACTTC. Amino acid sequence: CASSPPGAARETQYF.

The rearrangement links TRBV2 to TRBJ2-7; TRBD1 is a possible D gene (5 bases). The V end lost 6 bases, the J end lost 0 bases, and 12 bases lay between the germline ends. This CDR3 has 14 amino acids. Germline V gene data show CDR1 as SNHLY and CDR2 as FYNNEI. The CDR3 DNA reads as TGTGCCAGCAGAAACGACAGCTTCTCCTACGAGCAGTACTTC. This sequence encodes CASRNDSFSYEQYF.

The chain links TRBV12-3 or TRBV12-4 to TRBJ1-5, with no clear D. Trimming shortened V by 3 bases and J by 2 bases, and 11 bases separated the two germline ends. The CDR3 is 15 amino acids. CDR3 in amino acids: CASSLFGQGNQPQHF. CDR3 DNA sequence: TGTGCCAGCAGTTTGTTTGGGCAGGGCAATCAGCCCCAGCATTTT.

The J gene is TRBJ2-3, the V gene TRBV6-5; TRBD1 is a possible D gene (6 bases). Between the trimmed V and J ends, which lost 4 bases and 2 bases, there was a span of 19 bases. CDR1 and CDR2 from the germline V gene are MNHEY and SVGAGI. CDR3 length equals 17 residues. DNA of the CDR3: TGTGCCAGCAGTTCCGATGGTTGGACAGCTTTCACAGATACGCAGTATTTT. It encodes CASSSDGWTAFTDTQYF.

J is TRBJ2-7 and V is TRBV7-9; D might be TRBD1 or TRBD2, each matching 5 bases. Trimming shortened V by 4 bases and J by 1 base, and 23 bases separated the two germline ends. CDR1 and CDR2 (germline): SEHNR, FQNEAQ (reference sequence). The CDR3 runs to 18 residues. DNA of the CDR3: TGTGCCAGCAGCTCCCTACCCCGAGGGGCAGGCGGTTCCTACGAGCAGTACTTC. Encoded protein: CASSSLPRGAGGSYEQYF.

The CDR3 spells CASSSTGGQFF. The CDR3 DNA reads TGTGCCAGCAGCTCGACAGGGGGGCAGTTCTTC. The chain links TRBV3-1 to TRBJ2-1; 9 bases are shared with TRBD1. The germline gives CDR1 LGHDT, CDR2 YNNKEL (reference sequence). The CDR3 length is 11 residues. The trim removed 5 bases at V and 12 bases at J, leaving 2 bases unmatched.

The V call is TRBV27, the J call TRBJ2-6; D possibly corresponds to TRBD2 (5 bases). The CDR3 totals 18 residues. V shed 3 bases and J shed 0 bases, with 15 bases lying between them. Per germline, CDR1 MNHEY and CDR2 SMNVEV (reference sequence). This CDR3 reads CASSFLLAFRSGANVLTF. CDR3 sequence (DNA): TGTGCCAGCAGTTTCCTCTTAGCGTTTCGCTCTGGGGCCAACGTCCTGACTTTC. The whole variable domain, filled in from reference TRBV27 and TRBJ2-6, reads EAQVTQNPRYLITVTGKKLTVTCSQNMNHEYMSWYRQDPGLGLRQIYYSMNVEVTDKGDVPEGYKVSRKEKRNFPLILESPSPNQTSLYFCASSFLLAFRSGANVLTFGAGSRLTVL.

The rearrangement links TRBV12-3 or TRBV12-4 to TRBJ2-2; the D gene is possibly TRBD2 (7 bases). The ends were cut back, 8 bases at V and 5 bases at J, with 18 bases in the middle. CDR3 length: 15 amino acids. The CDR3 spells CASVRGGAVTGELFF. The CDR3 DNA follows: TGTGCCAGCGTGAGAGGGGGGGCCGTAACCGGGGAGCTGTTTTTT.

The J gene is TRBJ1-2, the V gene TRBV3-1; 7 bases are a match to TRBD1. The CDR3 contains 12 residues. Germline V gives CDR1 LGHDT, CDR2 YNNKEL (reference sequence). The trim removed 5 bases at V and 8 bases at J, leaving 5 bases unmatched. The CDR3 loop is CASSFTGDGYTF. The DNA for the CDR3 is TGTGCCAGCAGCTTTACAGGGGACGGCTACACCTTC.

The V and J genes are TRBV30 and TRBJ1-4; D might be TRBD1 (6 bases). V was cut by 3 bases and J by 14 bases, with 13 bases left in between. This CDR3 spans 11 amino acids. Germline V lookup: CDR1 GTSNPN, CDR2 SVGIG (reference sequence). CDR3 loop: CAWRGTSRLFF. CDR3 sequence (DNA): TGTGCCTGGAGGGGGACATCCAGGCTGTTTTTT.

The chain carries TRBV5-8 and TRBJ2-4; D is uncertain. Trimming pared 3 bases from V and 2 bases from J, leaving 18 bases between. CDR3 length equals 17 residues. Germline V gives CDR1 SGHTS, CDR2 YDEGEE. The CDR3 sequence: CASSSSGKTKPKNIQYF. CDR3 bases: TGTGCCAGCAGCTCTTCAGGCAAGACCAAACCCAAAAACATTCAGTACTTC.

The chain is built from TRBV6-1 and TRBJ2-7, with D possibly TRBD1 on 7 matching bases. Germline-derived CDR1 and CDR2 are MNHNS and SASEGT. With 5 bases removed from V and 12 bases from J, the gap between germline ends came to 23 bases. This CDR3 is built from 14 residues. The CDR3, as DNA: TGTGCCAGCAGTCCCGAACCAGCCGCAGGGGGACTGTACTTC. Protein: CASSPEPAAGGLYF.

The rearrangement links TRBV12-3 or TRBV12-4 to TRBJ1-5, with D maybe TRBD1 (6 bases). Trimming removed 5 bases from V and 3 bases from J, with 14 bases in between. The CDR3 loop spans 15 amino acids. Written as DNA, the CDR3 is TGTGCCAGCAGTATACAGGGCTTGATCAATCAGCCCCAGCATTTT. Its translation is CASSIQGLINQPQHF.

This rearrangement joins TRBV5-1 to TRBJ2-2; tentative D call: TRBD2 (5 bases). This CDR3 spans 14 amino acids. Trimming cost V 4 bases and J 5 bases, with 12 bases left between them. Germline V lookup: CDR1 SGHRS, CDR2 YFSETQ. DNA for the CDR3: TGCGCCAGCAGCCCAACTGGACTGACCGGGGAGCTGTTTTTT. It codes for CASSPTGLTGELFF.

The chain joins TRBV18 to TRBJ1-5, with 7 nucleotides matching TRBD1. The CDR3 spans 17 residues. Looked up from germline, CDR1 is KGHSH and CDR2 is LQKENI. After removal of 3 bases from V and 3 bases from J, the junction contained 11 bases not matched to a gene. CDR3 amino acids: CASSPPRQGLTNQPQHF. The CDR3 DNA is TGTGCCAGCTCACCCCCTCGACAGGGCCTAACCAATCAGCCCCAGCATTTT.